The 19 T cell receptor beta chains given below trace back to one sample, sequenced in a study of CD8+CD57+ T cells in acquired aplastic anemia. The study profiled TCR beta VDJ and CDR3 using genomic DNA as template. TCRdb redid the calling of the reads with MiXCR, one entry per CDR3 protein. The table includes about 40,000 distinct CDR3 sequences, less than 65% detected once. For sequencing, patients were chosen who had shown expansion of CD8+CD57+ cells by flow cytometry. Sequenced sample: sorted CD4+, CD8+, or CD8+CD57+ T cells (not recorded which) from PBMCs. These receptors were collected from a human donor with aplastic anemia.

Comments on this clonotype: Germline and junction disagree at one end, which may indicate a read error. The chain links TRBV2 to TRBJ2-5, with D possibly TRBD2 on 6 matching bases. The V gene's germline CDR1 is SNHLY and CDR2 FYNNEI. This CDR3 is 15 amino acids long. CDR3 DNA: TGTGCCAGCGGTGAATATGGTACGGGGGTAGAGACCCAGTACTTC. Protein sequence: CASGEYGTGVETQYF.

The V call is TRBV15, the J call TRBJ2-7, with a tentative D call TRBD2 (6 bases). Trimming removed 1 base from V and 1 base from J, with 11 bases in between. Germline V gene data show CDR1 as LNHNV and CDR2 as YYDKDF (reference sequence). The CDR3 runs to 15 residues. CDR3 nucleotide sequence: TGTGCCACCAGCAGAGGAGGGGCGGGATCCTACGAGCAGTACTTC. Protein: CATSRGGAGSYEQYF.

The V gene is TRBV29-1, the J gene TRBJ2-7, with 8 bases lining up with TRBD1. Losses at the gene ends were 6 bases for V and 3 bases for J; bases not matched to a gene: 7. The CDR3 covers 13 residues. CDR1 and CDR2 from the germline V gene are SQVTM and ANQGSEA. CDR3 in DNA: TGCAGCGTAGCCTGGACAGGGAGCTACGAGCAGTACTTC. Its protein product is CSVAWTGSYEQYF.

This rearrangement joins TRBV15 to TRBJ1-2; TRBD1 aligns across 11 bases. The CDR3 is 16 residues long. The germline V gene has CDR1 LNHNV and CDR2 YYDKDF (reference sequence). V lost 0 bases and J lost 6; bases outside the gene matches: 6. CDR3 region: CATSRDYGTGGHGYTF. The CDR3 bases are TGTGCCACCAGCAGAGATTACGGGACAGGGGGTCATGGCTACACCTTC.

This sequence joins TRBV20-1 and TRBJ2-5; TRBD2 is a possible D gene (6 bases). V was pared by 4 bases and J by 3 bases, with 12 bases between. The CDR3 has 13 amino acids. Per the germline V gene, CDR1 is DFQATT and CDR2 is SNEGSKA (reference sequence). CDR3 coding DNA: TGCAGTGCTATTCGGGACTCCAAAGAGACCCAGTACTTC. It specifies CSAIRDSKETQYF.

This clonotype has more than one count but fewer than ten. The chain joins TRBV19 to TRBJ1-2; D ambiguous. Germline V CDR1 and CDR2: LNHDA, SQIVND (reference sequence). This CDR3 is 12 amino acids long. V lost 5 bases and J 8 bases, leaving 12 bases between the germline ends. In DNA, the CDR3 is TGTGCCAGTAGTCCCAATATTGACGGCTACACCTTC. This sequence encodes CASSPNIDGYTF.

V and J are TRBV6-1 and TRBJ1-1; TRBD1 matches 8 bases. The CDR3 has 15 amino acids. Germline V gene sequence: CDR1 MNHNS, CDR2 SASEGT. V was clipped by 6 bases and J by 0 bases; unmatched bases: 6. In DNA, the CDR3 is TGTGCCAGCAGGGACAGGGACCGGATGAACACTGAAGCTTTCTTT. Translation: CASRDRDRMNTEAFF.

This clonotype showed up just a few times. This rearrangement joins TRBV6-1 to TRBJ2-7; 8 positions agree with TRBD1. After removal of 2 bases from V and 0 bases from J, the junction contained 3 bases not matched to a gene. Germline V lookup: CDR1 MNHNS, CDR2 SASEGT. CDR3 length equals 15 residues. The CDR3 region is CASSESTGGSYEQYF. CDR3 coding DNA: TGTGCCAGCAGTGAAAGCACAGGGGGCTCCTACGAGCAGTACTTC.

The genes are TRBV5-6 and TRBJ2-7, with D uncertain. Germline loops: CDR1 SGHDT, CDR2 YYEEEE. This CDR3 has 13 residues. Trimming stripped 5 bases from V and 7 bases from J, with 16 bases between. CDR3 amino acids: CASRLTGRSEQYF. CDR3 sequence (DNA): TGTGCCAGCAGACTCACCGGACGATCTGAGCAGTACTTC.

This clonotype was seen at least ten times. The rearrangement links TRBV7-3 to TRBJ2-7; the D gene is possibly TRBD1 (5 bases). The CDR3 extends over 11 amino acids. The V end lost 5 bases, the J end lost 7 bases, and 9 bases lay between the germline ends. The germline gives CDR1 SGHTA, CDR2 FQGTGA. The CDR3, as DNA: TGTGCCAGCAGCCAAGGGGAAGAGCAGTACTTC. Its translation is CASSQGEEQYF. Full variable domain (rest looked up from reference TRBV7-3 and TRBJ2-7): GAGVSQTPSNKVTEKGKYVELRCDPISGHTALYWYRQSLGQGPEFLIYFQGTGAADDSGLPNDRFFAVRPEGSVSTLKIQRTERGDSAVYLCASSQGEEQYFGPGTRLTVT.

In this sample, this clonotype turned up a few times. The chain is built from TRBV24-1 and TRBJ2-3; the D is unclear. The germline V and J ends were trimmed by 2 bases and 3 bases, with 5 bases remaining between them. Germline CDR1 reads KGHDR; CDR2 reads SFDVKD. The CDR3 covers 13 residues. CDR3 DNA sequence: TGTGCCACCAGTGATTCCGGGACAGATACGCAGTATTTT. Translating gives CATSDSGTDTQYF.

This clonotype was counted ten times or more. The chain carries TRBV19 and TRBJ2-7, with D hard to call. The germline gives CDR1 LNHDA, CDR2 SQIVND (reference sequence). The length of the CDR3 is 14 residues. The V end was cut by 3 bases, the J end by 3 bases, with 12 bases between. CDR3 amino acids: CASSIWGSDYEQYF. Here the CDR3 DNA reads TGTGCCAGTAGTATCTGGGGATCGGACTACGAGCAGTACTTC. The full variable domain, completed using reference TRBV19 and TRBJ2-7, is DGGITQSPKYLFRKEGQNVTLSCEQNLNHDAMYWYRQDPGQGLRLIYYSQIVNDFQKGDIAEGYSVSREKKESFPLTVTSAQKNPTAFYLCASSIWGSDYEQYFGPGTRLTVT.

The rearrangement uses TRBV19 and TRBJ2-7, with 11 bases matching TRBD1. The ends lost 10 bases at V and 3 bases at J; junction bases unmatched: 8. The CDR3 has 14 amino acids. CDR1 is LNHDA, CDR2 SQIVND, per germline (reference sequence). CDR3 loop: CATSSGTGGYEQYF. Written as DNA, the CDR3 is TGTGCCACCTCCTCTGGGACAGGGGGCTACGAGCAGTACTTC.

The rearrangement joins TRBV7-9 to TRBJ1-2; the D is unclear. Looked up from germline, CDR1 is SEHNR and CDR2 is FQNEAQ (reference sequence). CDR3 length equals 10 residues. The CDR3 loop reads CTSGNYGYTF. CDR3 bases: TGTACCTCCGGGAACTATGGCTACACCTTC.

This chain uses TRBV19 with TRBJ2-7, with a possible D match to TRBD1 (5 bases). Between the trimmed V and J ends, which lost 1 base and 5 bases, there was a span of 6 bases. CDR1 is LNHDA and CDR2 is SQIVND in the germline V gene (reference sequence). The CDR3 runs to 12 residues. CDR3 bases: TGTGCCAGTAGTATAGGACAGAACGAGCAGTACTTC. This encodes CASSIGQNEQYF.

V is TRBV15 and J is TRBJ1-1, with unresolved D. From germline, CDR1 is LNHNV and CDR2 YYDKDF (reference sequence). Trimming cost V 4 bases and J 5 bases, with 8 bases left between them. This CDR3 has 12 amino acids. The CDR3 region is CATSIRGTEAFF. DNA for the CDR3: TGTGCCACCAGCATACGAGGGACTGAAGCTTTCTTT.

This clonotype was seen repeatedly, ten times or more. This chain links TRBV6-4 with TRBJ2-3, with D perhaps given as TRBD1 or TRBD2 (6 bases each). The V end was cut by 2 bases, the J end by 2 bases, with 11 bases between. This CDR3 region has 15 residues. Germline V CDR1 and CDR2: MRHNA, SNTAGT. The CDR3 loop is CASSDGGGPTDTQYF. The CDR3 nucleotides read TGTGCCAGCAGTGACGGAGGGGGACCCACAGATACGCAGTATTTT.

This clonotype was counted many times. V usage is TRBV5-8 and J usage is TRBJ2-5; D remains ambiguous. The CDR3 is made up of 15 amino acids. V shed 6 bases and J shed 0 bases, with 15 bases lying between them. The V gene's germline CDR1 is SGHTS and CDR2 YDEGEE. CDR3 in DNA: TGTGCCAGCACCACCCCCCAGGATGACCAAGAGACCCAGTACTTC. Its protein is CASTTPQDDQETQYF.

There are a few counts of this clonotype. This chain connects TRBV2 to TRBJ2-7; TRBD2 is a possible D gene (6 bases). The CDR3 is 11 residues long. CDR1 and CDR2 from the germline V gene are SNHLY and FYNNEI. V lost 6 bases and J lost 9, with 12 bases in between. CDR3: CASRWGEVQYF. The CDR3, as DNA: TGTGCCAGCAGGTGGGGGGAGGTGCAGTACTTC.